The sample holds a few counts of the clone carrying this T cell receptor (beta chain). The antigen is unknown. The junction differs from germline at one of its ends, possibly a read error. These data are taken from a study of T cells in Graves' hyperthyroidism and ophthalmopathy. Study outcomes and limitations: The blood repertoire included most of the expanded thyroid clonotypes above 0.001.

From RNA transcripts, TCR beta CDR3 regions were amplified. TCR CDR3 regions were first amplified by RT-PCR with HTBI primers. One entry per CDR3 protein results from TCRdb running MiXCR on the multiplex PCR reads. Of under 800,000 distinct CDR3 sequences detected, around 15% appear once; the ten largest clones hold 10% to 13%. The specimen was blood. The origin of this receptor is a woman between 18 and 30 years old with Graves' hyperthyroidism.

This CDR3 is CASSLVWSGGGSYNGQFF. Here the CDR3 DNA reads TGTGCCAGCAGCTTAGTTTGGTCCGGGGGAGGGTCCTACAATGGGCAGTTCTTC. The chain is built from TRBV11-3 and TRBJ2-1, with 7 bases lining up with TRBD2. This CDR3 spans 18 amino acids. CDR1 is SGHNT, CDR2 YENEEA, per germline.